The 22 T cell receptor beta chains below were found in one sample sequenced in a study of blood T cell repertoires in COVID-19. This table comes from immunoSEQ multiplex PCR, and its TCRdb copy is limited to in-frame clones, with some not included. This sample yields about 150,000 clones, of which approximately 80% are seen a single time; around 45% belongs to the top ten. What was sequenced was peripheral blood. These TCRs come from a human donor in a cohort sampled during active COVID-19.

The chain recombines TRBV27 with TRBJ2-5; D is possibly TRBD1 (5 bases). Germline V lookup: CDR1 MNHEY, CDR2 SMNVEV (reference sequence). This CDR3 region has 14 residues. Trimming took 8 bases from V and 3 from J, leaving 16 bases between them. The CDR3 protein is CASRWQGFEETQYF. The CDR3 coding sequence is TGTGCCAGCCGTTGGCAGGGATTTGAAGAGACCCAGTACTTC.

This clone was picked up a small number of times. The chain employs TRBV7-2 and TRBJ1-6; TRBD1 agrees at 8 bases. The germline V gene encodes CDR1 SGHTA and CDR2 FQGNSA. This CDR3 has 14 amino acids. V was clipped by 4 bases and J by 10 bases; unmatched bases: 6. CDR3 loop: CASSSGQDGSPLHF. CDR3 nucleotide sequence: TGTGCCAGCAGCTCGGGACAGGATGGCTCACCCCTCCACTTT.

V and J are TRBV20-1 and TRBJ2-7; the match to TRBD2 covers 7 bases. This CDR3 comprises 12 residues. Germline-derived CDR1 and CDR2 are DFQATT and SNEGSKA (reference sequence). The ends lost 3 bases at V and 9 bases at J; junction bases unmatched: 8. The CDR3 loop reads CSASYSGTRQYF. The CDR3 region has the DNA TGCAGTGCTAGTTACAGCGGGACGCGGCAGTACTTC.

This chain links TRBV15 with TRBJ2-1; 11 bases match TRBD1. The V segment lost 3 bases and the J segment 7 bases; nucleotides outside the gene matches: 8. Looked up from germline, CDR1 is LNHNV and CDR2 is YYDKDF (reference sequence). There are 16 residues in the CDR3. The CDR3 DNA reads TGTGCCACCAGCAGTGTGGCCGGGACAGGGGGAAATGAGCAGTTCTTC. Residues: CATSSVAGTGGNEQFF.

The V call is TRBV18, the J call TRBJ2-1, with TRBD2 as a possible D gene (5 bases). The germline CDR1 and CDR2 sequences are KGHSH and LQKENI. The CDR3 loop spans 13 amino acids. The V and J ends lost 4 bases and 9 bases respectively, with 13 bases between them. CDR3 DNA sequence: TGTGCCAGCTCACTTCAACTAGAGGGTGAGCAGTTCTTC. Translation: CASSLQLEGEQFF.

V is TRBV4-1 and J is TRBJ2-5, with D perhaps matching TRBD2 (7 bases). Germline V gives CDR1 MGHRA, CDR2 YSYEKL. V dropped 6 bases and J dropped 5 bases, with 16 bases sitting between them. The CDR3 has 14 residues. DNA of the CDR3: TGCGCCAGCAGAGGGGGGGCGCGGGGGGAGACCCAGTACTTC. It encodes CASRGGARGETQYF.

The chain recombines TRBV11-3 with TRBJ1-3; perhaps TRBD1 as D (5 bases). Trimming took off 5 bases at V and 0 bases at J, with 14 bases between the two ends. CDR3 size: 16 residues. CDR1 and CDR2 (germline): SGHNT, YENEEA. This chain's CDR3 is CASSPRSGVSGNTIYF. The CDR3 region has the DNA TGTGCCAGCAGCCCACGTTCGGGGGTCTCTGGAAACACCATATATTTT. The full variable domain, with the rest looked up from reference TRBV11-3 and TRBJ1-3, is EAGVVQSPRYKIIEKKQPVAFWCNPISGHNTLYWYLQNLGQGPELLIRYENEEAVDDSQLPKDRFSAERLKGVDSTLKIQPAELGDSAVYLCASSPRSGVSGNTIYFGEGSWLTVV.

The chain links TRBV28 to TRBJ1-5; 11 nucleotides align to TRBD1. The J segment lost 6 bases and the V segment lost 5 bases, leaving 9 bases of the junction unmatched. The germline V gene encodes CDR1 MDHEN and CDR2 SYDVKM. The CDR3 sequence is 16 residues long. Here the CDR3 reads CASSPRDRGALQPQHF. In DNA, the CDR3 is TGTGCCAGCAGTCCCCGGGACAGGGGGGCCCTTCAGCCCCAGCATTTT.

This clone turned up a few times. The genes are TRBV6-5 and TRBJ1-1; D remains ambiguous. Trimming took off 7 bases at V and 3 bases at J, with 18 bases between the two ends. Germline V lookup: CDR1 MNHEY, CDR2 SVGAGI. The CDR3 spans 15 residues. The chain's CDR3 is CASTFRPEVDTEAFF. Here the CDR3 DNA reads TGTGCCAGCACCTTCAGACCGGAGGTGGACACTGAAGCTTTCTTT.

J is TRBJ1-1 and V is TRBV3-1 (or the pseudogene TRBV3-2); 7 bases line up with TRBD1. With V trimmed by 4 bases and J by 0 bases, 8 bases remained unmatched. Germline V gives CDR1 LGHDT, CDR2 YNNKEL (reference sequence). There are 16 residues in the CDR3. The CDR3 here is CASSPSGQLMNTEAFF. In DNA form, the CDR3 reads TGTGCCAGCAGCCCCTCGGGACAGCTAATGAACACTGAAGCTTTCTTT.

The chain is built from TRBV7-9 and TRBJ2-5, with a tentative D call TRBD2 (6 bases). Trimming shortened V by 1 base and J by 5 bases, and 14 bases separated the two germline ends. The CDR3 loop spans 15 amino acids. Germline CDR1 is SEHNR and CDR2 is FQNEAQ (reference sequence). As DNA, the CDR3 is TGTGCCAGCAGCTTAGTTTTCGGGAGAAGCGAGACCCAGTACTTC. Residues: CASSLVFGRSETQYF.

The chain employs TRBV19 and TRBJ1-3; D call uncertain. V was pared by 6 bases and J by 4 bases, with 13 bases between. Per the germline V gene, CDR1 is LNHDA and CDR2 is SQIVND (reference sequence). The CDR3 has 14 residues. For the CDR3, the DNA is TGTGCCAGTAGCAGCGGGTCTCTGGGAAACACCATATATTTT. Residues: CASSSGSLGNTIYF.

The rearrangement links TRBV12-5 to TRBJ2-7, with 9 bases lining up with TRBD1. V dropped 3 bases and J dropped 4; count of bases not matched to a gene: 7. CDR3 length: 15 amino acids. Germline loops: CDR1 LGHNT, CDR2 FRNRAP. The DNA for the CDR3 is TGTGCTAGTGGTTTTGGGACAGGGTTTCTATACGAGCAGTACTTC. Translation: CASGFGTGFLYEQYF. The full variable domain, in which reference TRBV12-5 and TRBJ2-7 provide the parts outside the CDR3, is DARVTQTPRHKVTEMGQEVTMRCQPILGHNTVFWYRQTMMQGLELLAYFRNRAPLDDSGMPKDRFSAEMPDATLATLKIQPSEPRDSAVYFCASGFGTGFLYEQYFGPGTRLTVT.

The gene calls are TRBV20-1 and TRBJ1-1; TRBD1 might be the D (6 bases). The CDR3 has 11 amino acids. Trimming removed 6 bases at V and 8 bases at J, with 13 bases between. Germline CDR1 and CDR2: DFQATT and SNEGSKA (reference sequence). The CDR3 here is CSAPRQAEAFF. The CDR3 nucleotides are TGCAGTGCCCCCAGACAGGCAGAAGCTTTCTTT.

The chain carries TRBV5-1 and TRBJ2-1, with 12 bases lining up with TRBD2. Looked up from germline, CDR1 is SGHRS and CDR2 is YFSETQ. Germline trimming cut 2 bases from V and 10 bases from J; bases unmatched to any gene: 10. The CDR3 extends over 16 amino acids. In DNA, the CDR3 is TGCGCCAGCAGCTTACCTCCTAGCGGGGGGGCGGGCGAGCAGTTCTTC. Its translation is CASSLPPSGGAGEQFF.

This clone was recorded a few times. The V call is TRBV6-1, the J call TRBJ2-5; 7 bases map to TRBD2. The ends lost 1 base at V and 2 bases at J; junction bases unmatched: 7. CDR1 MNHNS and CDR2 SASEGT come from the germline V gene. The CDR3 loop spans 16 amino acids. CDR3 in DNA: TGTGCCAGCAGTGAAGGGCGAGGACTAGGGCAAGAGACCCAGTACTTC. Its protein is CASSEGRGLGQETQYF.

The CDR3: CASGRQITDTQYF. For the CDR3, the DNA is TGTGCCAGCGGGCGACAGATCACAGATACGCAGTATTTT. The genes are TRBV11-3 and TRBJ2-3, with D possibly being TRBD1 (5 bases). CDR1 SGHNT and CDR2 YENEEA come from the germline V gene. The CDR3 contains 13 residues. V was pared by 8 bases and J by 2 bases, with 11 bases between. Supplemented by reference TRBV11-3 and TRBJ2-3, the full variable domain reads EAGVVQSPRYKIIEKKQPVAFWCNPISGHNTLYWYLQNLGQGPELLIRYENEEAVDDSQLPKDRFSAERLKGVDSTLKIQPAELGDSAVYLCASGRQITDTQYFGPGTRLTVL.

The J gene is TRBJ2-1, the V gene TRBV11-3, with 7 bases identical to TRBD1. V shed 1 base, J shed 5 bases, and the junction held 8 bases outside the gene matches. Germline CDR1 is SGHNT and CDR2 is YENEEA. The CDR3 is 16 amino acids. CDR3 sequence reads: CASSLVSQTGNNEQFF. DNA for the CDR3: TGTGCCAGCAGCTTAGTTAGTCAGACAGGGAACAATGAGCAGTTCTTC.

The CDR3 nucleotides are TGTGCCAGCAGTTTCGGACAGAGGGGAGAAAAACTGTTTTTT. Translated, it gives CASSFGQRGEKLFF. The chain employs TRBV27 and TRBJ1-4, with D perhaps matching TRBD1 (6 bases). Trimming left V 3 bases short and J 8 bases short, with 13 bases between. Germline V gene data show CDR1 as MNHEY and CDR2 as SMNVEV (reference sequence). The CDR3 loop spans 14 amino acids.

Only one count was recorded for this clone. CDR3 in amino acids: CASSLAMGGNTEAFF. For the CDR3, the DNA is TGTGCCAGCAGCTTAGCGATGGGGGGGAACACTGAAGCTTTCTTT. This chain links TRBV7-2 with TRBJ1-1; D may be TRBD1 (5 bases). The CDR3 covers 15 residues. Trimming took 0 bases from V and 1 from J, leaving 9 bases between them. From germline, CDR1 is SGHTA and CDR2 FQGNSA.

The chain joins TRBV7-2 to TRBJ1-1; D uncertain. CDR1 and CDR2 (germline): SGHTA, FQGNSA. This CDR3 has 15 amino acids. V shed 1 base and J shed 3 bases, with 12 bases lying between them. The chain's CDR3 is CASSLDPTIYTEAFF. CDR3 bases: TGTGCCAGCAGCTTAGATCCCACTATCTACACTGAAGCTTTCTTT.

This clone was found once. The CDR3 loop is CASSLRTGYNSPLHF. CDR3 nucleotides: TGTGCCAGCAGCTTACGGACAGGGTATAATTCACCCCTCCACTTT. The genes are TRBV5-6 and TRBJ1-6, with 8 bases that match TRBD1. CDR1 and CDR2 from the germline V gene are SGHDT and YYEEEE. V gave up 2 bases and J gave up 4 bases; unmatched junction bases: 2. The CDR3 is 15 residues long.